The 8 T cell receptor beta chains below all came from one sample that was sequenced in a study of shared clonotypes between healthy human individuals (TCRdb year 2020). CD8 naive samples consisted of CD45RO-negative cells that were positively selected for CCR7, yielding a CD45RA+CCR7+ population without TemRA cells. Libraries were constructed by the immunoSEQ multiplex PCR assay. This is the immuneACCESS table as TCRdb keeps it, with only in-frame sequences that have V and J called. A part of the clones is gone; compared with another copy, unresolved V genes explain less than half, and the rest is unexplained. The sample table shows more than 2 million clones, and about 94% are seen once. The ten largest account for around 1.1% of the sample. The sequenced sample was naive CD8+ T cells sorted from blood. The cell subset or site label for this specimen denotes: CD45RA+CCR7+. These TCRs come from a man aged 18 to 29 in good health.

The chain links TRBV6-1 to TRBJ1-5, with TRBD1 as a possible D gene (5 bases). Germline CDR1 and CDR2: MNHNS and SASEGT. Trimming removed 1 base at V and 2 bases at J, with 15 bases between. The CDR3 consists of 17 residues. The DNA of the CDR3 is TGTGCCAGCAGTGAAGGAGCAGGGAGCTGGGGCAATCAGCCCCAGCATTTT. Protein: CASSEGAGSWGNQPQHF.

Regarding this clone: The same CDR3 can be traced to other DNA sequences in this sample. The V and J genes are TRBV7-9 and TRBJ2-7; D might be TRBD1 or TRBD2, each matching 6 bases. The ends were cut back, 1 base at V and 3 bases at J, with 13 bases in the middle. The CDR3 length is 15 residues. The germline V gene encodes CDR1 SEHNR and CDR2 FQNEAQ (reference sequence). The DNA of the CDR3 is TGTGCCAGCAGCTTAGAGGCTGGGGGGCTCTACGAGCAGTACTTC. Protein sequence: CASSLEAGGLYEQYF. The complete variable domain, with remaining parts taken from reference TRBV7-9 and TRBJ2-7, reads DTGVSQNPRHKITKRGQNVTFRCDPISEHNRLYWYRQTLGQGPEFLTYFQNEAQLEKSRLLSDRFSAERPKGSFSTLEIQRTEQGDSAMYLCASSLEAGGLYEQYFGPGTRLTVT.

This rearrangement joins TRBV13 to TRBJ2-7; 12 bases are shared with TRBD1. V shed 5 bases and J 2 bases; nucleotides not matched to a gene: 4. The CDR3 length is 15 residues. Germline V gene data show CDR1 as PRHDT and CDR2 as FYEKMQ (reference sequence). The CDR3: CASSPWDRGPYEQYF. The DNA for the CDR3 is TGTGCCAGCAGCCCCTGGGACAGGGGGCCCTACGAGCAGTACTTC.

V and J are TRBV13 and TRBJ2-7; 13 nucleotides agree with TRBD2. The V segment lost 4 bases and the J segment 4 bases; nucleotides outside the gene matches: 7. CDR3 size: 16 residues. Germline assignment: CDR1 PRHDT and CDR2 FYEKMQ (reference sequence). Written as DNA, the CDR3 is TGTGCCAGCAGCTACAGGGGGACTAGCGGGACGTACGAGCAGTACTTC. Encoded protein: CASSYRGTSGTYEQYF.

The V call is TRBV30, the J call TRBJ2-1, with D perhaps TRBD1 or TRBD2 (5 bases each). Germline CDR1 is GTSNPN and CDR2 is SVGIG (reference sequence). Between the trimmed V and J ends, which lost 4 bases and 8 bases, there was a span of 12 bases. CDR3 size: 12 residues. The CDR3 is CAWTGPGDEQFF. The CDR3 DNA follows: TGTGCCTGGACGGGGCCTGGAGATGAGCAGTTCTTC.

This sequence joins TRBV27 and TRBJ2-5, with 9 nucleotides matching TRBD1. Germline V gene sequence: CDR1 MNHEY, CDR2 SMNVEV (reference sequence). CDR3 size: 13 residues. V trimming: 6 bases; J trimming: 4 bases; junction bases outside the gene matches: 3. CDR3 sequence: CASSGQGPETQYF. CDR3 nucleotides: TGTGCCAGCAGCGGACAGGGGCCAGAGACCCAGTACTTC.

This chain connects TRBV13 to TRBJ1-6, with D tentatively TRBD1 (5 bases). V lost 3 bases and J 3 bases, leaving 6 bases between the germline ends. The germline V gene has CDR1 PRHDT and CDR2 FYEKMQ (reference sequence). The CDR3 sequence is 14 residues long. The CDR3 DNA reads as TGTGCCAGCAGCTTGGGGGTCTATAATTCACCCCTCCACTTT. It specifies CASSLGVYNSPLHF.

This rearrangement joins TRBV29-1 to TRBJ1-1; a possible D gene is TRBD1 (6 bases). Germline CDR1 is SQVTM and CDR2 is ANQGSEA. V was cut by 4 bases and J by 3 bases, with 12 bases left in between. This CDR3 comprises 13 residues. CDR3 in DNA: TGCAGCGTTGTGGGGGCTCGGCACACTGAAGCTTTCTTT. Its translation is CSVVGARHTEAFF. The full variable domain, rest sourced from reference TRBV29-1 and TRBJ1-1, is SAVISQKPSRDICQRGTSLTIQCQVDSQVTMMFWYRQQPGQSLTLIATANQGSEATYESGFVIDKFPISRPNLTFSTLTVSNMSPEDSSIYLCSVVGARHTEAFFGQGTRLTVV.